These T cell receptor beta chains were read from a single sample in a study of cytomegalovirus exposure and HLA in healthy donors. Only in-frame clones appear in the TCRdb table, and some are missing; sequencing was by immunoSEQ multiplex PCR. The sample lists about 200,000 clones, around 80% occurring once. The sequenced sample was PBMCs. These receptors all stem from a girl aged 2 to 10 in good health and CMV-seronegative. Both conserved end residues are part of each CDR3. Each record gives: J gene, V gene, CDR3 protein.

J gene: TRBJ1-1; V gene: TRBV30; CDR3 protein: CAWSVLRQGHTEAFF
J gene: TRBJ1-1; V gene: TRBV5-1; CDR3 protein: CASSLFGPEAFF
J gene: TRBJ1-5; V gene: TRBV4-1; CDR3 protein: CASSQERRQPQHF
J gene: TRBJ1-5; V gene: TRBV5-5; CDR3 protein: CASSLARGVNQPQHF
J gene: TRBJ2-3; V gene: TRBV6-5; CDR3 protein: CASTDRGQSTDTQYF
J gene: TRBJ2-5; V gene: TRBV7-9; CDR3 protein: CASSSGQAKETQYF
J gene: TRBJ1-5; V gene: TRBV7-9; CDR3 protein: CASSLGGGHTNQPQHF
J gene: TRBJ2-3; V gene: TRBV7-3; CDR3 protein: CASSFGTGGSTDTQYF
J gene: TRBJ1-2; V gene: TRBV7-9; CDR3 protein: CASSSQGLDYGYTF
J gene: TRBJ2-3; V gene: TRBV7-9; CDR3 protein: CASSLDLGGGADTDTQYF
J gene: TRBJ2-5; V gene: TRBV5-4; CDR3 protein: CASSLGPEGGPGRETQYF
J gene: TRBJ1-2; V gene: TRBV21-1; CDR3 protein: CASSKVHWAGVDYGYTF
J gene: TRBJ2-4; V gene: TRBV28; CDR3 protein: CASSRVDIQYF
J gene: TRBJ2-1; V gene: TRBV2; CDR3 protein: CASVDGRGSDEQFF
J gene: TRBJ1-6; V gene: TRBV9; CDR3 protein: CASSALIWDSPLHF
J gene: TRBJ2-1; V gene: TRBV29-1; CDR3 protein: CSVNGGDTSYNEQFF
J gene: TRBJ2-7; V gene: TRBV4-1; CDR3 protein: CASSQDGASGAQTSYEQYF
J gene: TRBJ2-7; V gene: TRBV19; CDR3 protein: CASSIDGRTYEQYF
J gene: TRBJ2-7; V gene: TRBV6-1; CDR3 protein: CASTSRDSRTYEQYF
J gene: TRBJ1-2; V gene: TRBV25-1; CDR3 protein: CASSGGQGRYGYTF
J gene: TRBJ2-7; V gene: TRBV28; CDR3 protein: CASSSLAGGTYEQYF
J gene: TRBJ1-2; V gene: TRBV2; CDR3 protein: CARMRTGTDGYTF
J gene: TRBJ1-1; V gene: TRBV4-1; CDR3 protein: CASSITPTGDTEAFF
J gene: TRBJ2-3; V gene: TRBV2; CDR3 protein: CARGGGPDTQYF
J gene: TRBJ1-5; V gene: TRBV19; CDR3 protein: CASRRDRAENQPQHF
J gene: TRBJ2-1; V gene: TRBV19; CDR3 protein: CASSIVRGRWGNEQFF
J gene: TRBJ1-4; V gene: TRBV9; CDR3 protein: CASSARQGGEKLFF
J gene: TRBJ2-1; V gene: TRBV10-1; CDR3 protein: CASRMAGESGNEQFF
J gene: TRBJ2-3; V gene: TRBV29-1; CDR3 protein: CSVPGGATDTQYF
J gene: TRBJ2-3; V gene: TRBV30; CDR3 protein: CAWSLDGADTQYF
J gene: TRBJ2-3; V gene: TRBV18; CDR3 protein: CASSPFLGGRPDTQYF
J gene: TRBJ1-1; V gene: TRBV7-6; CDR3 protein: CASSLGVQGSTEAFF
J gene: TRBJ2-7; V gene: TRBV27; CDR3 protein: CASSSLSGPNEQYF
J gene: TRBJ1-3; V gene: TRBV6-5; CDR3 protein: CASRTGTGFGNTIYF
J gene: TRBJ2-2; V gene: TRBV4-2; CDR3 protein: CASSQRQLAGGPGELFF
J gene: TRBJ2-3; V gene: TRBV4-1; CDR3 protein: CASSPERGGTDTQYF
J gene: TRBJ2-5; V gene: TRBV5-1; CDR3 protein: CASSHPGGGETQYF
J gene: TRBJ2-2; V gene: TRBV29-1; CDR3 protein: CSVITGVGDTGELFF